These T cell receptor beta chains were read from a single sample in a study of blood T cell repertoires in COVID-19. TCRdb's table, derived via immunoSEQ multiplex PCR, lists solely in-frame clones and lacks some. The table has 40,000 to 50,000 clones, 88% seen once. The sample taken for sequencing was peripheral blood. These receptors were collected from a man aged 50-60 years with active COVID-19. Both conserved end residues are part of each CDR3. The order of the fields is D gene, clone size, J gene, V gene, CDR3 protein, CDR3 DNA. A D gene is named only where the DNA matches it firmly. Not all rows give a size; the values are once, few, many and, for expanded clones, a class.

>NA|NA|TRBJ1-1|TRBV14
CASSRNLNTEAFF
TGTGCCAGCAGCCGAAACTTGAACACTGAAGCTTTCTTT
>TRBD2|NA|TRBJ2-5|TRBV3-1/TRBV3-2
CASSQDIAGGTQYF
TGTGCCAGCAGCCAAGATATAGCGGGGGGGACCCAGTACTTC
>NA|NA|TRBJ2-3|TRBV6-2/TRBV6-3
CASSQTDTQYF
TGTGCCAGCAGTCAAACAGATACGCAGTATTTT
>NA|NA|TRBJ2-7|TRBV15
CATSSGTSTPYEQYF
TGTGCCACCAGCAGCGGGACATCAACTCCCTACGAGCAGTACTTC
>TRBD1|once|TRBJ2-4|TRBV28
CASSSTGVLAKNIQYF
TGTGCCAGCAGTTCAACAGGGGTCTTGGCCAAAAACATTCAGTACTTC
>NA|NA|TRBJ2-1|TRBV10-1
CASSEELFHEQFF
TGCGCCAGCAGTGAAGAGCTTTTTCATGAGCAGTTCTTC
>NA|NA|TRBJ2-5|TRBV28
CASSLLTPRTQYF
TGTGCCAGCAGTTTATTGACTCCCCGGACCCAGTACTTC
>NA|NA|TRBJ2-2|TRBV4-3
CASQKMNTGELFF
TGCGCCAGCCAGAAAATGAACACCGGGGAGCTGTTTTTT
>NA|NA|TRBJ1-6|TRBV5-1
CASSLDGGRSPLHF
TGCGCCAGCAGCTTGGATGGGGGCCGTTCACCCCTCCACTTT
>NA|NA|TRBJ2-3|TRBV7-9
CASSPDRLAFEDTQYF
TGTGCCAGCAGCCCTGACCGGCTAGCATTCGAAGATACGCAGTATTTT
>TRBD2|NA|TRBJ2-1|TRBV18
CASSPPGLAGERSIF
TGTGCCAGCTCACCTCCCGGACTAGCGGGAGAAAGATCGATCTTC
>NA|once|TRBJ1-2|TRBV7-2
CASSLGAGHGYTF
TGTGCCAGCAGCTTAGGGGCAGGCCATGGCTACACCTTC
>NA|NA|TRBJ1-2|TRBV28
CASSFDRNYGYTF
TGTGCCAGCAGCTTTGACAGAAACTATGGCTACACCTTC
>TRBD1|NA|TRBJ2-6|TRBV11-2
CASRRAGTGGSSGANVLTF
TGTGCCAGCAGGAGAGCCGGGACAGGGGGGAGCTCTGGGGCCAACGTCCTGACTTTC
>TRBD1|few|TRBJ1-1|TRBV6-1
CASSEGRDRTTEAFF
TGTGCCAGCAGTGAAGGCCGGGACAGGACCACTGAAGCTTTCTTT
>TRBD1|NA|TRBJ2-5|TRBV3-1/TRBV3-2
CASSQLTGVGETQYF
TGTGCCAGCAGCCAACTCACAGGGGTTGGGGAGACCCAGTACTTC
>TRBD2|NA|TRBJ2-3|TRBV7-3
CASRSSGTDTQYF
TGTGCCAGCCGATCTAGCGGGACAGATACGCAGTATTTT
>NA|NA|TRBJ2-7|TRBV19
CASSIDGGSSYEQYF
TGTGCCAGTAGTATAGATGGGGGCAGTTCCTACGAGCAGTACTTC
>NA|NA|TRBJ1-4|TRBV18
CASSRRQDINEKLFF
TGTGCCAGCTCACGAAGACAGGATATTAATGAAAAACTGTTTTTT
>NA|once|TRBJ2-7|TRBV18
CASSPPVAYEQYF
TGTGCCAGCTCCCCCCCGGTTGCCTACGAGCAGTACTTC
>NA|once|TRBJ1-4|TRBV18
CASSAGAPGGEKLFF
TGTGCCAGCTCCGCCGGGGCCCCGGGAGGTGAAAAACTGTTTTTT
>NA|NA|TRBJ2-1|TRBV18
CASSKQATDNEQFF
TGTGCCAGCTCAAAGCAGGCGACAGACAATGAGCAGTTCTTC
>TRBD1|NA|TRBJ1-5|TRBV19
CASSRRQGDQPQHF
TGTGCCAGTAGTCGGAGACAGGGGGATCAGCCCCAGCATTTT
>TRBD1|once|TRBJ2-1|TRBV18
CASSPSTGGLLSYNEQFF
TGTGCCAGCTCACCGTCTACAGGGGGCCTACTCTCCTACAATGAGCAGTTCTTC
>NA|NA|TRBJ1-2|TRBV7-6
CASSFGVDSYGYTF
TGTGCCAGCAGCTTTGGAGTGGACAGCTATGGCTACACCTTC
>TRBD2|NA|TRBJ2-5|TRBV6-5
CASSWTSGGDGTQYF
TGTGCCAGCAGTTGGACTAGCGGGGGCGACGGGACCCAGTACTTC
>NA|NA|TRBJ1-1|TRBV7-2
CASSSAPSGQVNTEAFF
TGTGCCAGCAGCTCGGCACCCTCTGGACAAGTGAACACTGAAGCTTTCTTT
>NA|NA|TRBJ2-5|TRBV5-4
CASSLDRTAQETQYF
TGTGCCAGCAGCTTGGATCGGACAGCACAAGAGACCCAGTACTTC